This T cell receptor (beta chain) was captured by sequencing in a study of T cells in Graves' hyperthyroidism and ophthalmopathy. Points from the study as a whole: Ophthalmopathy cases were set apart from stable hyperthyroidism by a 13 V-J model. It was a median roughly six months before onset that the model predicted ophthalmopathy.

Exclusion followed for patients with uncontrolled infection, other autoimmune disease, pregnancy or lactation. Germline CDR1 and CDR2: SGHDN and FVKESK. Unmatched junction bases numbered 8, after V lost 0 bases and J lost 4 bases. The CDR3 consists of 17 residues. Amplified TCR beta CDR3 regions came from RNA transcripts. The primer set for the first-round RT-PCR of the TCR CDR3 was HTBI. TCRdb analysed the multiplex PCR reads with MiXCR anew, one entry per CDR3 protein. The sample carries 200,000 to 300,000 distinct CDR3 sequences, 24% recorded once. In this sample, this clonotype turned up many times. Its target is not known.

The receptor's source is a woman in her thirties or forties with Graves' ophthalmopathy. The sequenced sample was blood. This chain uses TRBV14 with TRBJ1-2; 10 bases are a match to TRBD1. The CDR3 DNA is TGTGCCAGCAGCCAAGATAGTCGCGGGGACAGGGGCTATGGCTACACCTTC. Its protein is CASSQDSRGDRGYGYTF. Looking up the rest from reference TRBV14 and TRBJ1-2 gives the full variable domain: EAGVTQFPSHSVIEKGQTVTLRCDPISGHDNLYWYRRVMGKEIKFLLHFVKESKQDESGMPNNRFLAERTGGTYSTLKVQPAELEDSGVYFCASSQDSRGDRGYGYTFGSGTRLTVV.